The 14 T cell receptor beta chains presented below share a single source sample, sequenced in a study of regulatory T cells in long-lasting Graves disease. Arm-PCR with iRepertoire HTBI primers amplified the CDR3 regions for these TCR beta libraries. TCRdb itself ran the multiplex PCR reads through MiXCR, one entry per CDR3 protein. The sample contains approximately 400,000 distinct CDR3 sequences, more than 12% of which appear only once. The time point is: newly diagnosed GD, antithyroid drugs for less than 3 months. PBMCs provided the RNA from which the TCR library was made. In addition, the sample was reused for a study of T cells in Graves' hyperthyroidism and ophthalmopathy.

Material: peripheral blood mononuclear cells (PBMCs), obtained at new diagnosis, from a patient treated with antithyroid drugs. All receptors derive from a woman younger than 45 with Graves disease.

The sample holds many counts of this clonotype. An end of the junction does not agree with germline; a read error may underlie this. CDR3 sequence (DNA): TGTGCCAGCAGCTTAGAAGGGACAGGGTCCTACGGGCAGTACTTC. This sequence encodes CASSLEGTGSYGQYF. J is TRBJ2-7 and V is TRBV7-9; 9 bases match TRBD1. The CDR3 runs 15 residues. The germline CDR1 and CDR2 sequences are SEHNR and FQNEAQ (reference sequence).

This clonotype was counted ten times or more. The gene calls are TRBV5-5 and TRBJ2-7; TRBD2 matches at 7 bases. Germline CDR1 and CDR2: SGHKS and YYEKEE (reference sequence). V shed 5 bases, J shed 5 bases, and the junction held 16 bases outside the gene matches. This CDR3 spans 16 amino acids. The CDR3 loop is CASRTTSGAFLDEQYF. For the CDR3, the DNA is TGTGCCAGCAGGACAACGAGCGGGGCATTTCTGGACGAGCAGTACTTC.

This clonotype was observed at least ten times. The chain employs TRBV18 and TRBJ2-5; 7 nucleotides align to TRBD1. Trimming took 1 base from V and 9 from J; bases not matched to a gene: 11. Per germline, CDR1 KGHSH and CDR2 LQKENI. The CDR3 has 15 residues. The CDR3 DNA follows: TGTGCCAGCTCACCACAGGGGACAGAGAGGGTACCCCAGTACTTC. Translating it yields CASSPQGTERVPQYF.

Ten or more counts support this clonotype. The V and J genes are TRBV13 and TRBJ2-5; no definite D call. This CDR3 has 14 residues. Per germline, CDR1 PRHDT and CDR2 FYEKMQ (reference sequence). Trimming cost V 0 bases and J 3 bases, with 8 bases left between them. The CDR3 spells CASSLGSEKETQYF. CDR3 DNA: TGTGCCAGCAGCTTAGGGTCAGAAAAAGAGACCCAGTACTTC.

This clonotype occurred many times. The V gene is TRBV3-1, the J gene TRBJ1-2; D is unclear. V was pared by 0 bases and J by 4 bases, with 18 bases between. Germline V gene sequence: CDR1 LGHDT, CDR2 YNNKEL (reference sequence). The CDR3 is 17 residues long. The CDR3 spells CASSQESPGSTSYGYTF. The CDR3 nucleotides are TGTGCCAGCAGCCAAGAATCCCCCGGGAGTACTTCCTATGGCTACACCTTC. The complete variable domain, with remaining parts taken from reference TRBV3-1 and TRBJ1-2, reads DTAVSQTPKYLVTQMGNDKSIKCEQNLGHDTMYWYKQDSKKFLKIMFSYNNKELIINETVPNRFSPKSPDKAHLNLHINSLELGDSAVYFCASSQESPGSTSYGYTFGSGTRLTVV.

This clonotype has at least ten counts. The V call is TRBV10-3, the J call TRBJ1-1, with D possibly matching TRBD1 (5 bases). Per the germline V gene, CDR1 is ENHRY and CDR2 is SYGVKD. Trimming removed 7 bases at V and 1 base at J, with 7 bases between. The CDR3 contains 12 residues. DNA for the CDR3: TGTGCCATCACCGACAGGAACACTGAAGCTTTCTTT. It codes for CAITDRNTEAFF.

In this sample, this clonotype turned up many times. The chain combines TRBV27 with TRBJ2-1; 10 nucleotides align to TRBD2. CDR3 length equals 15 residues. The V gene's germline CDR1 is MNHEY and CDR2 SMNVEV (reference sequence). V was pared by 3 bases and J by 9 bases, with 8 bases of the junction left unmatched. The DNA for the CDR3 is TGTGCCAGCAGTTTTCAAGCGGGAGGGGTGACTGAGCAGTTCTTC. Translated: CASSFQAGGVTEQFF.

This clonotype was observed many times. The chain employs TRBV5-1 and TRBJ1-2; the match to TRBD1 covers 10 bases. The CDR3 totals 16 residues. Germline V gene lookup returns CDR1 SGHRS and CDR2 YFSETQ. V lost 0 bases and J lost 7; bases outside the gene matches: 9. In nucleotides, the CDR3 is TGCGCCAGCAGCTTGGCCTTCGACAGGGGGCCGGGTGGCTACACCTTC. Translation gives CASSLAFDRGPGGYTF.

Only a few counts were recorded for this clonotype. Because the CDR3 is missing its conserved closing phenylalanine or tryptophan, this is likely a read error. This chain links TRBV5-4 with TRBJ2-1; a weak D match, TRBD1 (5 bases). Deletions cut 0 bases from V and 9 bases from J, with 13 bases between. The CDR3 runs to 14 residues. Germline V CDR1 and CDR2: SGHNT, YYREEE (reference sequence). CDR3 nucleotides: TGTGCCAGCAGCTTGGAGGGGCCCGTGGGTGAGCAGTTCTGC. Its translation is CASSLEGPVGEQFC.

This clonotype was detected only a few times. The chain links TRBV7-9 to TRBJ1-2, with 8 bases fitting TRBD1. The V gene end was trimmed by 3 bases and the J gene end by 8 bases; junction bases not matched to a gene: 11. CDR1 and CDR2 (germline): SEHNR, FQNEAQ (reference sequence). The CDR3 sequence is 15 residues long. DNA for the CDR3: TGTGCCAGCAGCTTCGACTGGACAGGGTCGGAGGGCTACACCTTC. Protein: CASSFDWTGSEGYTF.

In its sample, this clonotype was seen many times. This chain's CDR3 is CASSWTGLSYEQYF. The CDR3 coding sequence is TGTGCCAGCAGTTGGACAGGCCTCTCCTACGAGCAGTACTTC. The chain links TRBV12-3 or TRBV12-4 to TRBJ2-7; 7 bases fit TRBD1. Trimming at V came to 4 bases and at J to 0 bases, leaving 3 bases not matched to a gene. The CDR3 totals 14 residues.

V and J are TRBV20-1 and TRBJ2-7, with 7 bases identical to TRBD1. Germline V gene lookup returns CDR1 DFQATT and CDR2 SNEGSKA (reference sequence). The J segment lost 3 bases and the V segment lost 4 bases, leaving 21 bases of the junction unmatched. This CDR3 region has 18 residues. CDR3 loop: CSATKDRWTQVSIYEQYF. In nucleotides, the CDR3 is TGCAGTGCTACCAAGGACAGGTGGACTCAAGTGTCAATCTACGAGCAGTACTTC.

This clonotype was picked up a small number of times. The V gene is TRBV12-3 or TRBV12-4, the J gene TRBJ2-2; D is unclear. V lost 6 bases and J 3 bases, leaving 11 bases between the germline ends. CDR3 length: 14 amino acids. The CDR3 DNA reads as TGTGCCAGCAGATTGCTTGGAGACACCGGGGAGCTGTTTTTT. Its protein is CASRLLGDTGELFF.

The gene calls are TRBV12-5 and TRBJ1-5; D gene uncertain. The CDR3 spans 16 residues. The germline V gene encodes CDR1 LGHNT and CDR2 FRNRAP. The germline V and J ends were trimmed by 2 bases and 5 bases, with 16 bases remaining between them. This chain's CDR3 is CASGLSVRYKDQPQHF. CDR3 nucleotide sequence: TGTGCTAGTGGTTTGTCCGTTAGATATAAGGATCAGCCCCAGCATTTT.